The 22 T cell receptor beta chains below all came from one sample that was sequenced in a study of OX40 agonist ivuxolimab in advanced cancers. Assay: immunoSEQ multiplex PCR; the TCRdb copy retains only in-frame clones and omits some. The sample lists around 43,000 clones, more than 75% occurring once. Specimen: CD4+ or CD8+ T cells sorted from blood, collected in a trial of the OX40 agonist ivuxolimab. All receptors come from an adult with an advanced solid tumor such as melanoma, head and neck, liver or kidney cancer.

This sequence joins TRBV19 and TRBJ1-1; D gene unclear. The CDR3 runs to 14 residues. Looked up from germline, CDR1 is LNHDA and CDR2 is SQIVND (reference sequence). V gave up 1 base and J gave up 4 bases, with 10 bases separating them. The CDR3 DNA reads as TGTGCCAGTAGTATAGCCATACGGGGCACTGAAGCTTTCTTT. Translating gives CASSIAIRGTEAFF.

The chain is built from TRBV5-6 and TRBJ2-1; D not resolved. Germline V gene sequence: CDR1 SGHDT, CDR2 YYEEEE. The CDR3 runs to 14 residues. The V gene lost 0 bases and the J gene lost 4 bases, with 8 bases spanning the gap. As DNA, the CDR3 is TGTGCCAGCAGCTTGGAGGCAGAGTACAATGAGCAGTTCTTC. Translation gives CASSLEAEYNEQFF.

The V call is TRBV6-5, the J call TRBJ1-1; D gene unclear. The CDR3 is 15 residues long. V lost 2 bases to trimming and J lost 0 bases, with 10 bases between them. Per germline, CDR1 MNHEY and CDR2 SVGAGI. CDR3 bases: TGTGCCAGCAGTTACAGGGAGGGAATGAACACTGAAGCTTTCTTT. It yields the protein CASSYREGMNTEAFF.

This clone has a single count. Written as DNA, the CDR3 is TGTGCCAGTAGGGAGGACGGGTACACCGGGGAGCTGTTTTTT. Protein product: CASREDGYTGELFF. The chain recombines TRBV19 with TRBJ2-2, with a weak D call TRBD2 (5 bases). The germline V and J ends were trimmed by 6 bases and 3 bases, with 11 bases remaining between them. From germline, CDR1 is LNHDA and CDR2 SQIVND (reference sequence). This CDR3 contains 14 residues. Variable domain in full (rest from reference TRBV19 and TRBJ2-2): DGGITQSPKYLFRKEGQNVTLSCEQNLNHDAMYWYRQDPGQGLRLIYYSQIVNDFQKGDIAEGYSVSREKKESFPLTVTSAQKNPTAFYLCASREDGYTGELFFGEGSRLTVL.

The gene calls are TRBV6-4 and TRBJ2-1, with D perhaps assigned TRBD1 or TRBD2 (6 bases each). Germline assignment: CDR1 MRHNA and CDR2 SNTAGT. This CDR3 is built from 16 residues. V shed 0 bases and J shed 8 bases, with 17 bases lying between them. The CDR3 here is CASSDSIRVRGDEQFF. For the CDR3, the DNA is TGTGCCAGCAGTGACTCGATACGGGTTAGGGGGGATGAGCAGTTCTTC.

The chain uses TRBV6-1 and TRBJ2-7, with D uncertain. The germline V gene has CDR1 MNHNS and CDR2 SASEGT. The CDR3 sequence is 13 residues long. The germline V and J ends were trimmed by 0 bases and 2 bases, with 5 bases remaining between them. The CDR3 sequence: CASSEAPPYEQYF. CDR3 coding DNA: TGTGCCAGCAGTGAAGCGCCCCCCTACGAGCAGTACTTC.

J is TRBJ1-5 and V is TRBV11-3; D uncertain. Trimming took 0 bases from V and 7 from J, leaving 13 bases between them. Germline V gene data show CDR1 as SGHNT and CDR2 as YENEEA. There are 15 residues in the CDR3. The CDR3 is CASSLDGSTGQPQHF. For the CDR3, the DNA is TGTGCCAGCAGCTTAGATGGCAGTACGGGGCAGCCCCAGCATTTT.

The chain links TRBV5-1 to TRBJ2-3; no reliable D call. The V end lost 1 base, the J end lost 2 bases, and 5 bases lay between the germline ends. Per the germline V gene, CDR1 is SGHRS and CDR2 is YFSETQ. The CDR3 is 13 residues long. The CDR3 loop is CASSLYTTDTQYF. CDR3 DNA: TGCGCCAGCAGCTTGTACACCACAGATACGCAGTATTTT.

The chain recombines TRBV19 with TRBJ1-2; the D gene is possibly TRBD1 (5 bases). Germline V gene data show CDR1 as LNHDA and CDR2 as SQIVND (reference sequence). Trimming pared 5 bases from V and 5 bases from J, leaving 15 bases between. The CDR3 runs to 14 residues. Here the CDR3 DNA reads TGTGCCAGTAGTTTTCTCGGGACGGTATATGGCTACACCTTC. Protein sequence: CASSFLGTVYGYTF.

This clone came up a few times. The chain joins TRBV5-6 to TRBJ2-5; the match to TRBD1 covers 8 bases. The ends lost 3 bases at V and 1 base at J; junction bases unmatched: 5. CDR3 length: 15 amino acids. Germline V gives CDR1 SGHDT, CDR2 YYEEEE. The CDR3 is CASSSGQGPQETQYF. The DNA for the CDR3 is TGTGCCAGCAGCTCCGGACAGGGCCCCCAAGAGACCCAGTACTTC. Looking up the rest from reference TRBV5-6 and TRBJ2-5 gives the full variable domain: DAGVTQSPTHLIKTRGQQVTLRCSPKSGHDTVSWYQQALGQGPQFIFQYYEEEERQRGNFPDRFSGHQFPNYSSELNVNALLLGDSALYLCASSSGQGPQETQYFGPGTRLLVL.

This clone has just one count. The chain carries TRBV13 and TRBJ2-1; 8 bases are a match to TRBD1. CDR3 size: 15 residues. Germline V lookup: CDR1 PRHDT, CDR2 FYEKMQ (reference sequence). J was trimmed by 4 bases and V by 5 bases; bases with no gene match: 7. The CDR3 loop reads CASSVRGTGYNEQFF. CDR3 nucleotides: TGTGCCAGCAGCGTAAGGGGGACAGGTTACAATGAGCAGTTCTTC.

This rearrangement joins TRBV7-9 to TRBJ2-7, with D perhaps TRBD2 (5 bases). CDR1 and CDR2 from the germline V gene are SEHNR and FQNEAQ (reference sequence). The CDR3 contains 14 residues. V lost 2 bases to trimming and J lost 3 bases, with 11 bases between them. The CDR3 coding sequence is TGTGCCAGCAGCTTAATGGGCGGGTTCTACGAGCAGTACTTC. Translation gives CASSLMGGFYEQYF.

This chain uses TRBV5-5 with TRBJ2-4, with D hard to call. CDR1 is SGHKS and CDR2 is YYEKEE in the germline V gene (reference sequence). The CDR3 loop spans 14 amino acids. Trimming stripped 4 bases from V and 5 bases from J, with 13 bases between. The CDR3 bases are TGTGCCAGCAGCCCGTCTACACCTGAAAACATTCAGTACTTC. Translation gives CASSPSTPENIQYF. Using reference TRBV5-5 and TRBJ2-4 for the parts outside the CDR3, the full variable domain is DAGVTQSPTHLIKTRGQQVTLRCSPISGHKSVSWYQQVLGQGPQFIFQYYEKEERGRGNFPDRFSARQFPNYSSELNVNALLLGDSALYLCASSPSTPENIQYFGAGTRLSVL.

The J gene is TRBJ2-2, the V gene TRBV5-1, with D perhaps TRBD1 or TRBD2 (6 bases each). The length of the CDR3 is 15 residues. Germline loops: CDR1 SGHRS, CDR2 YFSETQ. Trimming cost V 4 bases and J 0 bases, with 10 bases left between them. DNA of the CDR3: TGCGCCAGCAGCGTGGGGGGCCCGAACACCGGGGAGCTGTTTTTT. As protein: CASSVGGPNTGELFF.

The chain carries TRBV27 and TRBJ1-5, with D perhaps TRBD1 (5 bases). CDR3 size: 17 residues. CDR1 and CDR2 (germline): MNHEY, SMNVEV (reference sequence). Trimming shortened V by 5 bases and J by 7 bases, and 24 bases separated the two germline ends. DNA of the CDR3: TGTGCCAGCAGTCCCGGGGGGAGGCAGGGCGTTTGGCAGCCCCAGCATTTT. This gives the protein CASSPGGRQGVWQPQHF.

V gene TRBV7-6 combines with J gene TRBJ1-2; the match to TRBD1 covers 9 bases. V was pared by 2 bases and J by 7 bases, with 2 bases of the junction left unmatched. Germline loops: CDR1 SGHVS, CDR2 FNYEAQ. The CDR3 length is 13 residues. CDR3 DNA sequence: TGTGCCAGCAGCTTAAACAGGGGGCTTGGCTACACCTTC. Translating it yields CASSLNRGLGYTF.

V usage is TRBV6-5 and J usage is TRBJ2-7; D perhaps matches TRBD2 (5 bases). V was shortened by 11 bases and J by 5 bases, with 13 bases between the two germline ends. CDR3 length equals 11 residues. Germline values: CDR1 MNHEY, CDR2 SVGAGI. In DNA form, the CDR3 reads TGTGCCGCGGAGGTTGGCAACGAGCAGTACTTC. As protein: CAAEVGNEQYF.

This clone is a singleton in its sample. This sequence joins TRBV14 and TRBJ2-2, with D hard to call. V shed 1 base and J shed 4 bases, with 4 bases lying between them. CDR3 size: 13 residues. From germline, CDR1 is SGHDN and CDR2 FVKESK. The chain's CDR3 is CASSQAGTGELFF. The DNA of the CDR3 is TGTGCCAGCAGCCAAGCAGGCACCGGGGAGCTGTTTTTT.

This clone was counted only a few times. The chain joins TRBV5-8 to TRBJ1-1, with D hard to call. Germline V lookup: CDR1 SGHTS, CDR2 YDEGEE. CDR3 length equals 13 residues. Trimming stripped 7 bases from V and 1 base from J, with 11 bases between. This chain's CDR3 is CASPTDRNTEAFF. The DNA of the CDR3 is TGTGCCAGCCCCACGGATCGGAACACTGAAGCTTTCTTT.

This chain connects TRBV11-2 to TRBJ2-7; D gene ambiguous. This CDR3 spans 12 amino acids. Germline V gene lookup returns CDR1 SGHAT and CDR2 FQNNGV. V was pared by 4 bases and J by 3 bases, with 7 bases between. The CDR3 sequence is CASSSPIYEQYF. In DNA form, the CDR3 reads TGTGCCAGCAGCTCCCCGATCTACGAGCAGTACTTC.

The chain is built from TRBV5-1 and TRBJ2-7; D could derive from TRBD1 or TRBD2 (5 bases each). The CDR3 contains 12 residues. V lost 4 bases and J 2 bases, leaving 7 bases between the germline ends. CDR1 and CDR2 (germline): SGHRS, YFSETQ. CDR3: CASSRGAYEQYF. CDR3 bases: TGCGCCAGCAGCAGAGGGGCCTACGAGCAGTACTTC.

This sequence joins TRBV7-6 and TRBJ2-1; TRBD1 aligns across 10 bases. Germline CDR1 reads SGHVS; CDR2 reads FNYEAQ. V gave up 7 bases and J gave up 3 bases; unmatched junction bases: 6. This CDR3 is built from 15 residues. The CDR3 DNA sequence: TGTGCCAGCAACCCCCGGGACAGGGGCTACAATGAGCAGTTCTTC. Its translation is CASNPRDRGYNEQFF.